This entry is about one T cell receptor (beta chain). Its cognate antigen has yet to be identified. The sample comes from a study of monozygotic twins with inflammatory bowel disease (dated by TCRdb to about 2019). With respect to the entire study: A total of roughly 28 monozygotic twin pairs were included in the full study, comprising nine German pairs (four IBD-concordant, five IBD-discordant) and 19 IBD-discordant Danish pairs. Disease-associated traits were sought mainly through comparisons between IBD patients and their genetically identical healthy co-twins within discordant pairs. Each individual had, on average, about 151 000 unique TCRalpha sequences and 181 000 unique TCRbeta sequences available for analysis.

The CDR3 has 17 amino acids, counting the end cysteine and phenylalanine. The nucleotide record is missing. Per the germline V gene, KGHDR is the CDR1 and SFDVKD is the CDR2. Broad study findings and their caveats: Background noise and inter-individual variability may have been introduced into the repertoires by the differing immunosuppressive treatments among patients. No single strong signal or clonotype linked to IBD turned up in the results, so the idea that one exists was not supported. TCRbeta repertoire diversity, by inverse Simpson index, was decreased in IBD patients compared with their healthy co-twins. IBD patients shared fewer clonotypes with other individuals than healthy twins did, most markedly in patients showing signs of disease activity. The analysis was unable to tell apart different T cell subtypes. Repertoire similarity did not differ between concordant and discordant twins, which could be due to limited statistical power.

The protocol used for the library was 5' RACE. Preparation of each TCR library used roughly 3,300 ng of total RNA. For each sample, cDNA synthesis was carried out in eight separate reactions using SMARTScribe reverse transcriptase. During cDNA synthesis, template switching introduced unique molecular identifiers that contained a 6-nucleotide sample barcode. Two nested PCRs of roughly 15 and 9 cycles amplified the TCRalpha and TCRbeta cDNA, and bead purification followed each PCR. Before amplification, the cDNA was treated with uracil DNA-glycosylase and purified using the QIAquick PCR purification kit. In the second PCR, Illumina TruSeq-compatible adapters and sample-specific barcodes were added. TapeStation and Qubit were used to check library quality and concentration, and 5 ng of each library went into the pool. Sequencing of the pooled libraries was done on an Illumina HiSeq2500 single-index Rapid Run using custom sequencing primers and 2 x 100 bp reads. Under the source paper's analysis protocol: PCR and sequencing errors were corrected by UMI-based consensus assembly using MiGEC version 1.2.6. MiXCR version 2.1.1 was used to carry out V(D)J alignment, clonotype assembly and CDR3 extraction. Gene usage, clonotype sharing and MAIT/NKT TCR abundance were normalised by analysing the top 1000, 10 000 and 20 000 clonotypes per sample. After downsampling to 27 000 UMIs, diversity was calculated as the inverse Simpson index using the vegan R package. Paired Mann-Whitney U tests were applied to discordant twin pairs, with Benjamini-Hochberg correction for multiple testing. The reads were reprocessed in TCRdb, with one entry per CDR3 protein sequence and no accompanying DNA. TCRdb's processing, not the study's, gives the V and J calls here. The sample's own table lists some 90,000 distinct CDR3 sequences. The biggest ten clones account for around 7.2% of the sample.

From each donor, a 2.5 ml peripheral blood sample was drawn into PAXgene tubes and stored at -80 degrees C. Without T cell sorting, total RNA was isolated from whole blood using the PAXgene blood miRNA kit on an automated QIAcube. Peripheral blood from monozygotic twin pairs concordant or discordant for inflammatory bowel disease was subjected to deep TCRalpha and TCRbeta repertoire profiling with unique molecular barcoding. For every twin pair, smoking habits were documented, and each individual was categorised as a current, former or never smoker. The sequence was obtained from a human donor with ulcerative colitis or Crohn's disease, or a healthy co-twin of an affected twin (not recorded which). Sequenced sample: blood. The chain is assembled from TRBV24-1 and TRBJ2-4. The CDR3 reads CATRATYRARILNIQYF.